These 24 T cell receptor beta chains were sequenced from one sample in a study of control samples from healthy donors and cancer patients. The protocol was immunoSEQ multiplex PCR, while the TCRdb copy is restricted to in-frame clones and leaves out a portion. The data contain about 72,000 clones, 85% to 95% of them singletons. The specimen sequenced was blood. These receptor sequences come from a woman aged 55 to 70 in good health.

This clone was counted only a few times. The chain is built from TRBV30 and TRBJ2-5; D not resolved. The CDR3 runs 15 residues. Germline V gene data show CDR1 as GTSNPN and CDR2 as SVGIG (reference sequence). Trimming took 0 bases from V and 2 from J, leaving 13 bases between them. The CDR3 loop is CAWSVLAAGQETQYF. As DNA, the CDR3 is TGTGCCTGGAGTGTACTCGCGGCAGGTCAAGAGACCCAGTACTTC.

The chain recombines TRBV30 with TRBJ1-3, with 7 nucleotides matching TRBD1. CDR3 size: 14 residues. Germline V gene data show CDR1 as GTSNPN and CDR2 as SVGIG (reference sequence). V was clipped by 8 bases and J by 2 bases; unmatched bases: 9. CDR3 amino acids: CAGNSQGTGNTIYF. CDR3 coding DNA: TGTGCCGGCAATTCACAGGGGACTGGAAACACCATATATTTT.

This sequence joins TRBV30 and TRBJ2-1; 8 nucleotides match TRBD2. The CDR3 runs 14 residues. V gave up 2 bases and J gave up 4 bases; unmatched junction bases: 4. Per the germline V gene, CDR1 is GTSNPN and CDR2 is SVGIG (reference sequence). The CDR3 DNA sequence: TGTGCCTGGAGTTGGTCTAGCGGGTACAATGAGCAGTTCTTC. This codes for CAWSWSSGYNEQFF. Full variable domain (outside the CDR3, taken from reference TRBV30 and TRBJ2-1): SQTIHQWPATLVQPVGSPLSLECTVEGTSNPNLYWYRQAAGRGLQLLFYSVGIGQISSEVPQNLSASRPQDRQFILSSKKLLLSDSGFYLCAWSWSSGYNEQFFGPGTRLTVL.

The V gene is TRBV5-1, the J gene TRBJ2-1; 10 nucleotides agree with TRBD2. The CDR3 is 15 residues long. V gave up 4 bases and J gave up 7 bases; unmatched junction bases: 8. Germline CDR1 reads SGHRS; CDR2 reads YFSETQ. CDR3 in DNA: TGCGCCAGCAGCCCCGGGGTAGCGGGAGGAAATGAGCAGTTCTTC. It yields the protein CASSPGVAGGNEQFF. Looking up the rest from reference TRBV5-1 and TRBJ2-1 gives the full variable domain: KAGVTQTPRYLIKTRGQQVTLSCSPISGHRSVSWYQQTPGQGLQFLFEYFSETQRNKGNFPGRFSGRQFSNSRSEMNVSTLELGDSALYLCASSPGVAGGNEQFFGPGTRLTVL.

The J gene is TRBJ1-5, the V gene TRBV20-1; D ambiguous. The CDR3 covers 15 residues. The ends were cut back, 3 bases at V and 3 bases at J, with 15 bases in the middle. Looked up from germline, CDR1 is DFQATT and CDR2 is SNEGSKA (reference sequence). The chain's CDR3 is CSASTTPVDNQPQHF. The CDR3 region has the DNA TGCAGTGCTAGTACCACCCCGGTTGACAATCAGCCCCAGCATTTT.

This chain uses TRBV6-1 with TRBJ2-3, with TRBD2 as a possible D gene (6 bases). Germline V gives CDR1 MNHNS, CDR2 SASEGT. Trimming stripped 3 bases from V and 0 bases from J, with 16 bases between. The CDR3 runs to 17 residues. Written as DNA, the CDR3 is TGTGCCAGCAGTGAGGGGACCGGGAGTATCAGCACAGATACGCAGTATTTT. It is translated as CASSEGTGSISTDTQYF.

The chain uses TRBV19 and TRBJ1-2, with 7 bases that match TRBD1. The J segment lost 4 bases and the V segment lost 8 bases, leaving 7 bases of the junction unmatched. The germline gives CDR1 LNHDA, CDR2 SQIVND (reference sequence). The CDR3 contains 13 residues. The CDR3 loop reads CASGSTGRYGYTF. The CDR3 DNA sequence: TGTGCCAGTGGTTCGACAGGGCGCTATGGCTACACCTTC.

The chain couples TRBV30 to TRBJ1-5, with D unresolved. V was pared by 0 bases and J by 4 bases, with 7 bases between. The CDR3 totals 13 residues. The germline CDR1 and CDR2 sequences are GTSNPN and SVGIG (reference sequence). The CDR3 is CAWSVLGNQPQHF. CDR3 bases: TGTGCCTGGAGTGTACTTGGAAATCAGCCCCAGCATTTT. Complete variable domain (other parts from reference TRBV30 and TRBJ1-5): SQTIHQWPATLVQPVGSPLSLECTVEGTSNPNLYWYRQAAGRGLQLLFYSVGIGQISSEVPQNLSASRPQDRQFILSSKKLLLSDSGFYLCAWSVLGNQPQHFGDGTRLSIL.

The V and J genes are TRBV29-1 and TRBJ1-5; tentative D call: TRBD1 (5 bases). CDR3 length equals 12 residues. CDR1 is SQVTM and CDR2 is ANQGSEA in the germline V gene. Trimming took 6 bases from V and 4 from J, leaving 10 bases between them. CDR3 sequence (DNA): TGCAGCGTCGGGGGAGATAATCAGCCCCAGCATTTT. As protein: CSVGGDNQPQHF.

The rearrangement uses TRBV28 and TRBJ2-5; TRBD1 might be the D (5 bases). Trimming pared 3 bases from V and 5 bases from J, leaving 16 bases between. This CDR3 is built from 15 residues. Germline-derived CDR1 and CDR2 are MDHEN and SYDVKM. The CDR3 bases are TGTGCCAGCAGTTTCCCCGAACAGGTGTTGGAGACCCAGTACTTC. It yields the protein CASSFPEQVLETQYF. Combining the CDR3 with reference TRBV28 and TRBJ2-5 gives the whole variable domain DVKVTQSSRYLVKRTGEKVFLECVQDMDHENMFWYRQDPGLGLRLIYFSYDVKMKEKGDIPEGYSVSREKKERFSLILESASTNQTSMYLCASSFPEQVLETQYFGPGTRLLVL.

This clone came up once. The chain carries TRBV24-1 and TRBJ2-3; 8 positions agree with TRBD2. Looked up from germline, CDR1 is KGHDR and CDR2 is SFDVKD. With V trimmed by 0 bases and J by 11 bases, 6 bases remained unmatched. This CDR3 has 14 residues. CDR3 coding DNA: TGTGCCACCAGTGATTTGGGGACTAGTATACGGCAGTATTTT. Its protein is CATSDLGTSIRQYF.

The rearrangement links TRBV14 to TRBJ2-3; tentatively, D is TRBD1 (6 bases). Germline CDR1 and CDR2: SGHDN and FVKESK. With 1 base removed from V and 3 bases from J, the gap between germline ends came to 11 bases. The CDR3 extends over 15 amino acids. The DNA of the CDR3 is TGTGCCAGCAGCCAAGCCGAGAGGGGGACAGATACGCAGTATTTT. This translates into CASSQAERGTDTQYF.

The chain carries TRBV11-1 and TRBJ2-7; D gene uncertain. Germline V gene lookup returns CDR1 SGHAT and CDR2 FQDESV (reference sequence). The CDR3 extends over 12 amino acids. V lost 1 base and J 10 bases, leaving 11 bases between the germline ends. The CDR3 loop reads CASSLVLPHQYF. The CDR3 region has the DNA TGTGCCAGCAGCTTAGTCCTGCCTCACCAGTACTTC.

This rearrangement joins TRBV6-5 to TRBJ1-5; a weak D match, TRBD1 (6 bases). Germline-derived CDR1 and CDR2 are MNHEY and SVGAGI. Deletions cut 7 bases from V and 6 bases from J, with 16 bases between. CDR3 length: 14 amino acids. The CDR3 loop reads CASIEQGFGQPQHF. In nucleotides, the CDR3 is TGTGCCAGCATCGAACAGGGATTCGGTCAGCCCCAGCATTTT.

The DNA for the CDR3 is TGTGCCAGCTCACCTCGGTCCCTCGCAACTAATGAAAAACTGTTTTTT. Translation: CASSPRSLATNEKLFF. The chain has TRBV18 and TRBJ1-4; no firm D call. The CDR3 extends over 16 amino acids. V was cut by 3 bases and J by 0 bases, with 11 bases left in between. CDR1 KGHSH and CDR2 LQKENI come from the germline V gene.

The CDR3 loop is CASSFTVHTEAFF. DNA of the CDR3: TGTGCCAGCAGCTTTACAGTTCACACTGAAGCTTTCTTT. The chain joins TRBV11-3 to TRBJ1-1; D call uncertain. Germline V gene sequence: CDR1 SGHNT, CDR2 YENEEA. The CDR3 is 13 residues long. V lost 3 bases and J 3 bases, leaving 8 bases between the germline ends.

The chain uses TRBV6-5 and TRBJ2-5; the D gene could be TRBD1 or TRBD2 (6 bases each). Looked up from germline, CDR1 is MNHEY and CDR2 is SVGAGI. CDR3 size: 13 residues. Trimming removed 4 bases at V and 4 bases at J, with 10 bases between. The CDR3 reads CASSWGAGETQYF. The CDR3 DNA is TGTGCCAGCAGTTGGGGGGCGGGAGAGACCCAGTACTTC.

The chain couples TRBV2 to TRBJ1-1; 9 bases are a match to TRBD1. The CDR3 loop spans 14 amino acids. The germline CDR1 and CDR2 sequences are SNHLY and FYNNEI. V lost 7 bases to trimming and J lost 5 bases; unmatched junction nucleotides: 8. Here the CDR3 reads CASNQDRGWTEAFF. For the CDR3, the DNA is TGTGCCAGCAATCAGGACAGGGGCTGGACTGAAGCTTTCTTT.

CDR3 loop: CASTFRNRGELFF. CDR3 nucleotides: TGTGCCAGCACCTTTCGAAATCGCGGGGAGCTGTTTTTT. The rearrangement links TRBV11-2 to TRBJ2-2; D is ambiguous. Trimming took off 7 bases at V and 7 bases at J, with 13 bases between the two ends. The germline V gene encodes CDR1 SGHAT and CDR2 FQNNGV. The CDR3 sequence is 13 residues long.

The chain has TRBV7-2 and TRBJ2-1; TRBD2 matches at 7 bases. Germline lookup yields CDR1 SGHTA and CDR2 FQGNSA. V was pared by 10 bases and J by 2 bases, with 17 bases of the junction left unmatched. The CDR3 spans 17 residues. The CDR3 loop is CATSASGPPGPYNEQFF. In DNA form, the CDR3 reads TGTGCCACTTCGGCTAGCGGCCCCCCCGGCCCCTACAATGAGCAGTTCTTC.

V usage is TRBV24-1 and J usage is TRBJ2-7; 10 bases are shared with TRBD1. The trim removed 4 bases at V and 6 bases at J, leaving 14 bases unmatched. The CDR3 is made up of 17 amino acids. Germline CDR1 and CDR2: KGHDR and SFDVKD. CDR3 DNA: TGTGCCACCAGTGACGGGGGACAGGGGAGGGGGGAGGTCGAGCAGTACTTC. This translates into CATSDGGQGRGEVEQYF.

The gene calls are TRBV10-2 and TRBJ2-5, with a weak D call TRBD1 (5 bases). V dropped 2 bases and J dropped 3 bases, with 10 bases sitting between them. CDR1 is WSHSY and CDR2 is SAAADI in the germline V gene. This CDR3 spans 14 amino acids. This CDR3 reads CASSETQVKETQYF. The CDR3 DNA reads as TGCGCCAGCAGTGAGACACAGGTTAAAGAGACCCAGTACTTC.

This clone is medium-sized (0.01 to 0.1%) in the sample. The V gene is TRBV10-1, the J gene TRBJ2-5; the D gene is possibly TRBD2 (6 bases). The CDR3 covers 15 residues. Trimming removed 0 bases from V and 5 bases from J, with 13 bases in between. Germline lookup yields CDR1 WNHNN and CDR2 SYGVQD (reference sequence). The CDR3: CASSESEGSWETQYF. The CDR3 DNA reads TGCGCCAGCAGTGAGTCGGAGGGGTCGTGGGAGACCCAGTACTTC.

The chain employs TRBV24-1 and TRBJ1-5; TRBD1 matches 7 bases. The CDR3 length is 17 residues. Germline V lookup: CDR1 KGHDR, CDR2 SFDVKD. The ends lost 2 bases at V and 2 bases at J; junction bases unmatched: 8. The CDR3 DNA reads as TGTGCCACCAGTGATTCCCGACAGGGTATAGGCAATCAGCCCCAGCATTTT. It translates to CATSDSRQGIGNQPQHF.